What follows are 30 T cell receptor beta chains derived from one specimen sequenced in a study of blood T cell repertoires in COVID-19 (dated by TCRdb to about 2020). The library was built by means of the immunoSEQ multiplex PCR assay. In TCRdb, the immuneACCESS table is reduced to in-frame sequences with V and J assigned. These tables do not hold every clone; where another copy was compared, an unresolved V gene accounts for under half, and the others remain unexplained. Recorded for this sample are under 250,000 clones; around 89% of them occurred a single time. 2.7% of the sample belongs to the ten largest clones. Input material: peripheral blood. Receptors originate from a man aged 25 to 45 with COVID-19, enrolled during active disease.

The chain joins TRBV9 to TRBJ2-2; the match to TRBD1 covers 10 bases. The CDR3 contains 17 residues. Germline V gene data show CDR1 as SGDLS and CDR2 as YYNGEE. V lost 3 bases to trimming and J lost 0 bases; unmatched junction nucleotides: 5. CDR3 loop: CASSARQGATNTGELFF. The CDR3 DNA reads as TGTGCCAGCAGCGCCCGACAGGGGGCTACGAACACCGGGGAGCTGTTTTTT.

The chain couples TRBV6-5 to TRBJ2-1; D is unresolved. CDR1 and CDR2 from the germline V gene are MNHEY and SVGAGI. V lost 5 bases, J lost 6 bases, and 8 bases lay in between. The CDR3 has 12 residues. In nucleotides, the CDR3 is TGTGCCAGCAGTCTATCACGCAATGAGCAGTTCTTC. Residues: CASSLSRNEQFF.

This rearrangement joins TRBV7-8 to TRBJ2-1; the match to TRBD1 covers 7 bases. This CDR3 is built from 17 residues. V shed 5 bases and J 0 bases; nucleotides not matched to a gene: 10. In germline, CDR1 is SGHVS, CDR2 FQNEAQ. The CDR3 spells CASSPTGRASSYNEQFF. In DNA form, the CDR3 reads TGTGCCAGCAGCCCGACAGGGAGAGCAAGCTCCTACAATGAGCAGTTCTTC. Supplemented by reference TRBV7-8 and TRBJ2-1, the full variable domain reads GAGVSQSPRYKVAKRGQDVALRCDPISGHVSLFWYQQALGQGPEFLTYFQNEAQLDKSGLPSDRFFAERPEGSVSTLKIQRTQQEDSAVYLCASSPTGRASSYNEQFFGPGTRLTVL.

V usage is TRBV6-2 or TRBV6-3 and J usage is TRBJ2-3; 11 positions match TRBD2. The CDR3 covers 15 residues. The junction had 12 bases not matched to a gene; V was cut back by 2 bases and J by 14 bases. Germline CDR1 and CDR2: MNHEY and SVGEGT. CDR3 coding DNA: TGTGCCAGCAGTTACGGGACTAGCGGAGCCGGTGGGGCGTATTTT. This translates into CASSYGTSGAGGAYF.

The J gene is TRBJ2-3, the V gene TRBV7-2; D is unclear. Germline values: CDR1 SGHTA, CDR2 FQGNSA. The V and J ends lost 5 bases and 4 bases respectively, with 7 bases between them. The CDR3 sequence is 12 residues long. The CDR3 loop is CASSLTSDTQYF. The CDR3 coding sequence is TGTGCCAGCAGCCTGACATCAGATACGCAGTATTTT.

The genes are TRBV6-5 and TRBJ1-4; weak D call: TRBD1 (5 bases). The V gene's germline CDR1 is MNHEY and CDR2 SVGAGI. The CDR3 consists of 13 residues. V was trimmed by 6 bases and J by 13 bases, leaving 18 bases between them. CDR3: CASSPRGIGVLFF. The CDR3 DNA sequence: TGTGCCAGCAGCCCGCGGGGGATCGGGGTACTGTTTTTT.

The chain employs TRBV18 and TRBJ1-3; possible D gene TRBD1, 5 bases. Germline CDR1 and CDR2: KGHSH and LQKENI. The V end lost 3 bases, the J end lost 8 bases, and 14 bases lay between the germline ends. The CDR3 length is 14 residues. The CDR3 nucleotides are TGTGCCAGCTCACCTCCAGGGTTCGAGTACACCATATATTTT. Translation: CASSPPGFEYTIYF.

DNA for the CDR3: TGTGCCAGCAGTTACTCCGGGAGAGATGGCTACACCTTC. It codes for CASSYSGRDGYTF. This chain uses TRBV6-6 with TRBJ1-2; the D is unclear. This CDR3 has 13 amino acids. With 0 bases removed from V and 6 bases from J, the gap between germline ends came to 8 bases. CDR1 is MNHNY and CDR2 is SVGAGI in the germline V gene (reference sequence).

This clone was detected only once. V is TRBV11-1 and J is TRBJ2-3; possible D gene TRBD2, 5 bases. Trimming cost V 1 base and J 4 bases, with 15 bases left between them. CDR3 length equals 16 residues. CDR1 is SGHAT and CDR2 is FQDESV in the germline V gene (reference sequence). The DNA for the CDR3 is TGTGCCAGCAGCTTAGTTGGGCGACTACTGTCAGATACGCAGTATTTT. It codes for CASSLVGRLLSDTQYF. Combining the CDR3 with reference TRBV11-1 and TRBJ2-3 gives the whole variable domain EAEVAQSPRYKITEKSQAVAFWCDPISGHATLYWYRQILGQGPELLVQFQDESVVDDSQLPKDRFSAERLKGVDSTLKIQPAELGDSAMYLCASSLVGRLLSDTQYFGPGTRLTVL.

The rearrangement uses TRBV6-6 and TRBJ2-7; 10 bases agree with TRBD2. Germline trimming cut 3 bases from V and 1 base from J; bases unmatched to any gene: 6. Germline CDR1 and CDR2: MNHNY and SVGAGI (reference sequence). The CDR3 loop spans 16 amino acids. The CDR3 nucleotides read TGTGCCAGCAGTTATCCCGGGACTAGCGTTTCCTACGAGCAGTACTTC. Amino acids: CASSYPGTSVSYEQYF.

The V and J genes are TRBV4-1 and TRBJ2-7, with 9 bases aligning to TRBD1. J lost 3 bases, V lost 1 base, and 7 bases had no gene match. Germline V lookup: CDR1 MGHRA, CDR2 YSYEKL. There are 16 residues in the CDR3. CDR3 sequence reads: CASSQGWTGVGYEQYF. In nucleotides, the CDR3 is TGCGCCAGCAGCCAAGGATGGACAGGGGTCGGCTACGAGCAGTACTTC.

The chain links TRBV2 to TRBJ2-2, with D maybe TRBD1 (6 bases). The CDR3 sequence is 16 residues long. V lost 6 bases and J 5 bases, leaving 19 bases between the germline ends. Germline-derived CDR1 and CDR2 are SNHLY and FYNNEI. CDR3 sequence (DNA): TGTGCCAGCAGCGGGAACCGACGCAGGGGAACCGGGGAGCTGTTTTTT. Encoded protein: CASSGNRRRGTGELFF.

The V call is TRBV4-3, the J call TRBJ2-1, with D perhaps TRBD2 (7 bases). The germline CDR1 and CDR2 sequences are LGHNA and YSLEER. There are 16 residues in the CDR3. V was trimmed by 4 bases and J by 4 bases, leaving 17 bases between them. In DNA, the CDR3 is TGCGCCAGCAGCCGTCGAGGGGGGGGACGTTACAATGAGCAGTTCTTC. Translation gives CASSRRGGGRYNEQFF.

This chain links TRBV10-2 with TRBJ2-7; TRBD1 might be the D (5 bases). There are 14 residues in the CDR3. CDR1 is WSHSY, CDR2 SAAADI, per germline. Trimming took 2 bases from V and 1 from J, leaving 9 bases between them. The DNA of the CDR3 is TGCGCCAGCAGTGAGCTAGGGGTTTCCTACGAGCAGTACTTC. This codes for CASSELGVSYEQYF.

The chain links TRBV10-1 to TRBJ1-6, with 7 bases lining up with TRBD1. Trimming at V came to 7 bases and at J to 6 bases, leaving 6 bases not matched to a gene. Per the germline V gene, CDR1 is WNHNN and CDR2 is SYGVQD (reference sequence). The CDR3 length is 14 residues. The DNA of the CDR3 is TGCGCCAGCAATGGACAGGCCCTTAATTCACCCCTCCACTTT. It specifies CASNGQALNSPLHF.

This clone was picked up a small number of times. This chain connects TRBV6-5 to TRBJ1-2; 8 bases line up with TRBD1. The CDR3 consists of 15 residues. J lost 4 bases, V lost 6 bases, and 10 bases had no gene match. Per the germline V gene, CDR1 is MNHEY and CDR2 is SVGAGI. The CDR3 here is CASSGEGQVFYGYTF. Here the CDR3 DNA reads TGTGCCAGCAGCGGCGAGGGACAGGTATTCTATGGCTACACCTTC.

This chain links TRBV13 with TRBJ1-6, with 7 bases identical to TRBD1. The length of the CDR3 is 17 residues. V was pared by 0 bases and J by 5 bases, with 7 bases of the junction left unmatched. Germline V CDR1 and CDR2: PRHDT, FYEKMQ (reference sequence). This CDR3 is CASSLGQGDRNNSPLHF. As DNA, the CDR3 is TGTGCCAGCAGCTTAGGCCAGGGGGACAGAAATAATTCACCCCTCCACTTT.

This clone was counted a single time. The V call is TRBV19, the J call TRBJ1-6, with D possibly matching TRBD1 (5 bases). The CDR3 is 16 amino acids. The germline gives CDR1 LNHDA, CDR2 SQIVND (reference sequence). Trimming pared 2 bases from V and 10 bases from J, leaving 18 bases between. CDR3 residues: CASSISGRRDGSPLHF. The CDR3 nucleotides read TGTGCCAGTAGTATATCGGGCAGGCGGGACGGGTCACCCCTCCACTTT.

This clone was picked up a small number of times. This chain connects TRBV18 to TRBJ2-7, with 9 bases aligning to TRBD1. V trimming: 3 bases; J trimming: 12 bases; junction bases outside the gene matches: 12. The CDR3 is 14 amino acids. CDR1 and CDR2 from the germline V gene are KGHSH and LQKENI. The CDR3, as DNA: TGTGCCAGCTCACCTAGGGACAGGGAAGGGAAACTGTACTTC. It encodes CASSPRDREGKLYF.

This chain links TRBV7-3 with TRBJ1-1; D is ambiguous. The CDR3 has 12 amino acids. V lost 3 bases and J lost 1, with 3 bases in between. Per germline, CDR1 SGHTA and CDR2 FQGTGA. DNA for the CDR3: TGTGCCAGCAGCTTTCAGAACACTGAAGCTTTCTTT. The encoded protein is CASSFQNTEAFF. Looking up the rest from reference TRBV7-3 and TRBJ1-1 gives the full variable domain: GAGVSQTPSNKVTEKGKYVELRCDPISGHTALYWYRQSLGQGPEFLIYFQGTGAADDSGLPNDRFFAVRPEGSVSTLKIQRTERGDSAVYLCASSFQNTEAFFGQGTRLTVV.

The rearrangement uses TRBV25-1 and TRBJ1-4; D perhaps matches TRBD1 (5 bases). Germline assignment: CDR1 MGHDK and CDR2 SYGVNS. V lost 8 bases and J lost 4, with 11 bases in between. This CDR3 region has 13 residues. CDR3 region: CASARGGNEKLFF. CDR3 sequence (DNA): TGTGCCAGCGCCCGCGGGGGTAATGAAAAACTGTTTTTT.

This clone was seen just once. The chain employs TRBV6-5 and TRBJ2-2; no reliable D call. This CDR3 contains 14 residues. V dropped 6 bases and J dropped 3 bases, with 11 bases sitting between them. Germline CDR1 is MNHEY and CDR2 is SVGAGI. Written as DNA, the CDR3 is TGTGCCAGCAGCCTCCTAGAGGACACCGGGGAGCTGTTTTTT. It codes for CASSLLEDTGELFF.

This clone showed up just a few times. Other nucleotide sequences from this sample produce the same CDR3. The rearrangement uses TRBV28 and TRBJ1-2, with 9 bases that match TRBD1. This CDR3 has 13 residues. Unmatched junction bases numbered 5, after V lost 5 bases and J lost 7 bases. Germline loops: CDR1 MDHEN, CDR2 SYDVKM. CDR3 DNA sequence: TGTGCCAGCAGTCCGGGACAGGGAGGTGGCTACACCTTC. Amino acids: CASSPGQGGGYTF.

The rearrangement links TRBV7-7 to TRBJ2-1; the D is unclear. The V gene's germline CDR1 is SSHAT and CDR2 FNYEAQ (reference sequence). The CDR3 is 13 residues long. Trimming cost V 4 bases and J 7 bases, with 11 bases left between them. The CDR3 DNA is TGTGCCAGCAGCTCGGCTTCAGCGAATGAGCAGTTCTTC. Its translation is CASSSASANEQFF.

The chain has TRBV14 and TRBJ2-1, with 11 bases fitting TRBD1. The length of the CDR3 is 16 residues. The J segment lost 8 bases and the V segment lost 1 base, leaving 7 bases of the junction unmatched. In germline, CDR1 is SGHDN, CDR2 FVKESK. DNA for the CDR3: TGTGCCAGCAGCCAAGTTCCGGACAGGGGGCTGGATGAGCAGTTCTTC. This gives the protein CASSQVPDRGLDEQFF.

The rearrangement joins TRBV5-1 to TRBJ2-7; the D gene is possibly TRBD2 (5 bases). The length of the CDR3 is 11 residues. V was trimmed by 4 bases and J by 6 bases, leaving 8 bases between them. Germline V CDR1 and CDR2: SGHRS, YFSETQ. The CDR3 nucleotides read TGCGCCAGCAGCATCCGGGGCGAGCAGTACTTC. Encoded protein: CASSIRGEQYF.

J is TRBJ2-7 and V is TRBV5-1; the D gene is possibly TRBD1 (8 bases). Trimming left V 4 bases short and J 3 bases short, with 17 bases between. CDR1 and CDR2 (germline): SGHRS, YFSETQ. This CDR3 has 15 residues. CDR3 in DNA: TGCGCCAGCAGCCCAATTACAGGGGGGGACTACGAGCAGTACTTC. Protein product: CASSPITGGDYEQYF. The whole variable domain, remainder taken from reference TRBV5-1 and TRBJ2-7, is KAGVTQTPRYLIKTRGQQVTLSCSPISGHRSVSWYQQTPGQGLQFLFEYFSETQRNKGNFPGRFSGRQFSNSRSEMNVSTLELGDSALYLCASSPITGGDYEQYFGPGTRLTVT.

J is TRBJ1-2 and V is TRBV21-1; whether TRBD1, the table's D call, matches the DNA was not checked. TRBV21-1 is noted as a pseudogene. CDR3 length equals 14 residues. CDR3: CASSMTGSFYGYTF. As DNA, the CDR3 is TGTGCCAGCAGCATGACAGGGTCCTTCTATGGCTACACCTTC.

This clone was found a few times. The gene calls are TRBV29-1 and TRBJ2-1; 8 bases are shared with TRBD1. Germline CDR1 reads SQVTM; CDR2 reads ANQGSEA. The V and J ends lost 4 bases and 7 bases, in that order; junction bases with no gene match: 9. CDR3 length: 14 amino acids. CDR3 in DNA: TGCAGCGTTGCAAGGACAGGGCAATGGAATGAGCAGTTCTTC. Its protein is CSVARTGQWNEQFF.

This chain uses TRBV30 with TRBJ1-5, with D perhaps TRBD1 (6 bases). V gave up 1 base and J gave up 6 bases, with 10 bases separating them. The germline gives CDR1 GTSNPN, CDR2 SVGIG (reference sequence). The CDR3 is made up of 13 amino acids. Here the CDR3 reads CAWSEQGIQPQHF. The CDR3 nucleotides read TGTGCCTGGAGTGAGCAGGGGATTCAGCCCCAGCATTTT.